Below, one TCR beta chain is given with its context. No antigen is known for it. Germline V gene data show CDR1 as MNHEY and CDR2 as SVGAGI. The CDR3 is 10 amino acids. V gave up 8 bases and J gave up 6 bases, with 5 bases separating them. This specimen comes from a study of T cell responses to AZD1222 COVID-19 vaccine. Study conclusions and caveats: The span of vaccine-associated CD4 TCRs extended across spike, with dominance at 160-218 and 743-854.

Produced via immunoSEQ multiplex PCR; TCRdb's table is partial and in-frame only. The sample includes about 140,000 clones, more than 85% of them seen just once. The V and J genes are TRBV6-5 and TRBJ1-3; no firm D call. This receptor was taken from an adult in good health. The sample was peripheral blood, taken on day 0 of AZD1222 vaccination. The CDR3 spells CASGKNTIYF. Written as DNA, the CDR3 is TGTGCCAGCGGGAAAAACACCATATATTTT.